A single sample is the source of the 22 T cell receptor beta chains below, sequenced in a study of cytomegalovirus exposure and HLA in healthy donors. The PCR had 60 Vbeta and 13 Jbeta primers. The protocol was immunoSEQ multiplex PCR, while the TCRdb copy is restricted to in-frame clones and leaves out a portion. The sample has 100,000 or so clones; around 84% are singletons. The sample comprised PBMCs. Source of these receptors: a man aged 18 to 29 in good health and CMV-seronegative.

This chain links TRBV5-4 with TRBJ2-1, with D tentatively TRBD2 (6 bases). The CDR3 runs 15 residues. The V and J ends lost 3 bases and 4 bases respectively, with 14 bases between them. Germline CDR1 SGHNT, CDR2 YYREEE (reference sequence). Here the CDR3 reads CASSSGGTFYNEQFF. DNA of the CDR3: TGTGCCAGCAGCTCGGGCGGGACGTTTTACAATGAGCAGTTCTTC.

The CDR3 DNA reads TGCAGCGTTGGAAGGGGGCAAGGGACTGAAGCTTTCTTT. Translated, it gives CSVGRGQGTEAFF. The rearrangement uses TRBV29-1 and TRBJ1-1; 7 bases line up with TRBD1. V shed 4 bases and J 5 bases; nucleotides not matched to a gene: 7. The CDR3 contains 13 residues. The germline CDR1 and CDR2 sequences are SQVTM and ANQGSEA.

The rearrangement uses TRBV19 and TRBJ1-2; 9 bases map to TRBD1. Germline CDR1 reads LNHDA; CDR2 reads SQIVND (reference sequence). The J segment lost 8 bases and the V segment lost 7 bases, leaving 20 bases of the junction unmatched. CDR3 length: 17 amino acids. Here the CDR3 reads CASTPNPGTGIWSGYTF. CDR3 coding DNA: TGTGCCAGTACCCCAAATCCCGGGACAGGGATTTGGAGCGGCTACACCTTC.

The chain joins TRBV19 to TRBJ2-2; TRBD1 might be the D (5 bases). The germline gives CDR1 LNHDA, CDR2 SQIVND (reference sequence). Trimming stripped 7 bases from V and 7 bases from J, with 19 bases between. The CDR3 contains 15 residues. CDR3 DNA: TGTGCCAGTATGGGGCCAGCGCAAGTAGTCGGGGAGCTGTTTTTT. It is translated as CASMGPAQVVGELFF.

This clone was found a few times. In nucleotides, the CDR3 is TGCGCCAGCAGCCAAGACTTTGGGGGGCTGGGTGCAAGGGGAGGGGTCTACGAGCAGTACTTC. Its protein is CASSQDFGGLGARGGVYEQYF. The rearrangement uses TRBV4-3 and TRBJ2-7; weak D call: TRBD2 (7 bases). The germline V and J ends were trimmed by 0 bases and 3 bases, with 30 bases remaining between them. Germline values: CDR1 LGHNA, CDR2 YSLEER. This CDR3 has 21 amino acids.

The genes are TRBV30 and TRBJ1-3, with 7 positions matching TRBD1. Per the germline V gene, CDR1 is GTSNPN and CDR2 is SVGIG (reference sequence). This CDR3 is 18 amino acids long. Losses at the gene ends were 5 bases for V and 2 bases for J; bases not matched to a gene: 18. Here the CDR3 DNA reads TGTGCCTGGGGAAGACAGGGAATAAGTCCTTCGGCTGGAAACACCATATATTTT. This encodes CAWGRQGISPSAGNTIYF.

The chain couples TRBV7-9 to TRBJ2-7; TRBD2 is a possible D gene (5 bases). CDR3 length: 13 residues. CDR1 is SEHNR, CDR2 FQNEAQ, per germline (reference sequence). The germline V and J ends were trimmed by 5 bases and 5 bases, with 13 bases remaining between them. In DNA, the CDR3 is TGTGCCAGCAGCCCGACGGGGAAACACGAGCAGTACTTC. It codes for CASSPTGKHEQYF.

CDR3 DNA: TGTGCCAGCAGCTTGGCATCGGGTATGAGCAATCAGCCCCAGCATTTT. It codes for CASSLASGMSNQPQHF. The V gene is TRBV7-6, the J gene TRBJ1-5, with D uncertain. The length of the CDR3 is 16 residues. Trimming took 3 bases from V and 1 from J, leaving 13 bases between them. Germline CDR1 is SGHVS and CDR2 is FNYEAQ.

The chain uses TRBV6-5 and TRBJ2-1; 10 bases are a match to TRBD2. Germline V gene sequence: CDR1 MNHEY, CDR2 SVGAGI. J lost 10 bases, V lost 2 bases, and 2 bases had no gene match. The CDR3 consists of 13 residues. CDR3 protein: CASSYVAGGEQFF. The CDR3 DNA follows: TGTGCCAGCAGTTACGTAGCGGGAGGCGAGCAGTTCTTC.

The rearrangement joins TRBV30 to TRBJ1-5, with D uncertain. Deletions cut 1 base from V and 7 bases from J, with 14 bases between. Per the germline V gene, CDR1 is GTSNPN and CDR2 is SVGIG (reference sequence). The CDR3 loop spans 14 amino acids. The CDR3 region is CAWSADLREQPQHF. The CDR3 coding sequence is TGTGCCTGGAGTGCCGATCTGAGGGAACAGCCCCAGCATTTT.

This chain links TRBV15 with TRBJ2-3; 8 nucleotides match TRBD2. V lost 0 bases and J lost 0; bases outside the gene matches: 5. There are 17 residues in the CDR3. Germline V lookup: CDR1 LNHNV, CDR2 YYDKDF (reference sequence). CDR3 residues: CATSRDLLAGSTDTQYF. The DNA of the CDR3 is TGTGCCACCAGCAGAGATCTCCTAGCGGGTAGCACAGATACGCAGTATTTT.

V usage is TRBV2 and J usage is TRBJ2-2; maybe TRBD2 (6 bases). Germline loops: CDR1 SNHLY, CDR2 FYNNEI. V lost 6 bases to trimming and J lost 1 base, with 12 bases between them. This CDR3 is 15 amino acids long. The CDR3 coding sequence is TGTGCCAGCAGGGATACGGGACTGAACACCGGGGAGCTGTTTTTT. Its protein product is CASRDTGLNTGELFF.

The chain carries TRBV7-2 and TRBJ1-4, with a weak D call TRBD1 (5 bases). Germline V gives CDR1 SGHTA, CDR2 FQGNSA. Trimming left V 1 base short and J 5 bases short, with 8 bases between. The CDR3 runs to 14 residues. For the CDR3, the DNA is TGTGCCAGCAGCTTAGGGAACAGGAATGAAAAACTGTTTTTT. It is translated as CASSLGNRNEKLFF.

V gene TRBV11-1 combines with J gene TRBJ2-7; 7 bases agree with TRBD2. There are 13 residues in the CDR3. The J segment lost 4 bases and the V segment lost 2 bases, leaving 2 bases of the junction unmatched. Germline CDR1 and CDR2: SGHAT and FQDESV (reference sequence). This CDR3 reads CASSLISGYEQYF. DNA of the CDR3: TGTGCCAGCAGCTTAATTAGCGGGTACGAGCAGTACTTC.

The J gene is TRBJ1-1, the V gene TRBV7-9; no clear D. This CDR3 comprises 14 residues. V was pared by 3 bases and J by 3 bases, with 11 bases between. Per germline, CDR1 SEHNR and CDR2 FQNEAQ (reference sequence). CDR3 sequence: CASSFEAPDTEAFF. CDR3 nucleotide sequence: TGTGCCAGCAGCTTTGAGGCTCCGGACACTGAAGCTTTCTTT.

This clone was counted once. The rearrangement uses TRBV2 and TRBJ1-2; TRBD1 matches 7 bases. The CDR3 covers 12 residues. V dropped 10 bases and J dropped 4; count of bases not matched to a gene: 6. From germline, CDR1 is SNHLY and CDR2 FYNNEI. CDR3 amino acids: CATQGGGYGYTF. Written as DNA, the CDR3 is TGTGCCACCCAGGGGGGTGGCTATGGCTACACCTTC.

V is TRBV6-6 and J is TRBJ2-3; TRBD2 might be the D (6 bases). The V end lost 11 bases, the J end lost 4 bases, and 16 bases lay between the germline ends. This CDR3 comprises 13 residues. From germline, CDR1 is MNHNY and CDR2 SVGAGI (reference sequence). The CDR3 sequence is CALRGGGSDTQYF. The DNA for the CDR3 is TGTGCCCTTCGGGGAGGAGGATCAGATACGCAGTATTTT.

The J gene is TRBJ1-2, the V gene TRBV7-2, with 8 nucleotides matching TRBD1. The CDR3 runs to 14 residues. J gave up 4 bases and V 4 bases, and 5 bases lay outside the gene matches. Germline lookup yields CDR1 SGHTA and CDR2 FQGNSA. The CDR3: CASSSRGRSYGYTF. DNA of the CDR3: TGTGCCAGCAGCTCCAGGGGGCGCTCCTATGGCTACACCTTC.

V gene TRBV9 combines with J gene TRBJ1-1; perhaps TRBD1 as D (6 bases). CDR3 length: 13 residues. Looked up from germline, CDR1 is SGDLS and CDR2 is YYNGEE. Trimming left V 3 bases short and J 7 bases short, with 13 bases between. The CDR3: CASSDRVGGEAFF. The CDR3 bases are TGTGCCAGCAGCGACAGGGTTGGGGGTGAAGCTTTCTTT.

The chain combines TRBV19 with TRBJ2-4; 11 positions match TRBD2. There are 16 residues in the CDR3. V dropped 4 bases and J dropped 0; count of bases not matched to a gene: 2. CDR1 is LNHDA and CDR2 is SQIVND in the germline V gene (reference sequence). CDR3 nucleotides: TGTGCCAGTAGTACCGGACTAGCGGGAGCCAAAAACATTCAGTACTTC. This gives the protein CASSTGLAGAKNIQYF.

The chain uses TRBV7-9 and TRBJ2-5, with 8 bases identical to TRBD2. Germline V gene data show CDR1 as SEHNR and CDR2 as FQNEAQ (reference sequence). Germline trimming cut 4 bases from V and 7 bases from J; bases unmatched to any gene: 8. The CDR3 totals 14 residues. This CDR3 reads CASSSKLAAGTQYF. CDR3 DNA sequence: TGTGCCAGCAGCTCGAAACTAGCGGCGGGGACCCAGTACTTC.

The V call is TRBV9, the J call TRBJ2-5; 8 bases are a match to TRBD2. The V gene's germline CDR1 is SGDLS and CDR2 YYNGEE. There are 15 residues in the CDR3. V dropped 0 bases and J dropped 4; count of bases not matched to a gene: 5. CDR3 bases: TGTGCCAGCAGCGTAGAAGGGCTAGCGGGAGAGACCCAGTACTTC. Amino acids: CASSVEGLAGETQYF. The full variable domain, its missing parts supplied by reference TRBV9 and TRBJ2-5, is DSGVTQTPKHLITATGQRVTLRCSPRSGDLSVYWYQQSLDQGLQFLIQYYNGEERAKGNILERFSAQQFPDLHSELNLSSLELGDSALYFCASSVEGLAGETQYFGPGTRLLVL.